This T cell receptor (beta chain) was obtained from a study of cytomegalovirus exposure and HLA in healthy donors. Unrecorded immune exposure was likely among donors, who were nominally healthy when sampled. This clone was recorded only once. Its antigen is undetermined. Trimming cost V 2 bases and J 0 bases, with 20 bases left between them. This CDR3 contains 19 residues. Germline V gene sequence: CDR1 MNHNS, CDR2 SASEGT. Study observations and caveats: A few chains tied to CMV proved CMV antigen-specific in vitro. TRBV6-2, TRBV6-3 and some other V segments were unresolvable in 87-base-pair reads.

Use of 60 Vbeta and 13 Jbeta primers characterized the PCR. Generated by immunoSEQ multiplex PCR, the TCRdb table keeps only in-frame clones and is missing some. Among tens of thousands of clones, less than 85% were seen once, and the ten largest hold about 8%. The V gene is TRBV6-1, the J gene TRBJ1-3, with D tentatively TRBD1 (5 bases). The sample was PBMCs. This receptor was identified in a woman aged 25-40 years in good health and CMV-seropositive. As DNA, the CDR3 is TGTGCCAGCAGTGAACAAGGAGGGGTGCTGACTCGCTCTGGAAACACCATATATTTT. It specifies CASSEQGGVLTRSGNTIYF.